The 10 T cell receptor beta chains below come from one sample, sequenced in a study of OX40 agonist ivuxolimab in advanced cancers. This table comes from immunoSEQ multiplex PCR, and its TCRdb copy is limited to in-frame clones, with some not included. The sample lists fewer than 25,000 clones, about four fifths seen once, with 45% to 60% in the top ten. The specimen comprised CD4+ or CD8+ T cells sorted from blood, sampled in a trial of the OX40 agonist ivuxolimab. These receptors were collected from an adult with an advanced solid tumor such as melanoma, head and neck, liver or kidney cancer.

The V gene is TRBV5-5, the J gene TRBJ2-3; TRBD2 agrees at 10 bases. Trimming cost V 4 bases and J 1 base; bases outside gene matches: 6. CDR1 and CDR2 from the germline V gene are SGHKS and YYEKEE (reference sequence). CDR3 length: 16 residues. Written as DNA, the CDR3 is TGTGCCAGCAGCCAAGATCTAGCGGGGGGCACAGATACGCAGTATTTT. Translated, it gives CASSQDLAGGTDTQYF.

The V gene is TRBV5-8, the J gene TRBJ1-1, with D tentatively TRBD1 (5 bases). The CDR3 is 14 amino acids. CDR1 is SGHTS and CDR2 is YDEGEE in the germline V gene. Trimming removed 0 bases at V and 5 bases at J, with 11 bases between. The CDR3 region is CASSLEKGSTEAFF. Written as DNA, the CDR3 is TGTGCCAGCAGCTTGGAGAAGGGGTCGACTGAAGCTTTCTTT. Full variable domain (remainder filled in from reference TRBV5-8 and TRBJ1-1): EAGVTQSPTHLIKTRGQQATLRCSPISGHTSVYWYQQALGLGLQFLLWYDEGEERNRGNFPPRFSGRQFPNYSSELNVNALELEDSALYLCASSLEKGSTEAFFGQGTRLTVV.

The table lists this clone with a few counts. The V call is TRBV19, the J call TRBJ2-2; D is possibly TRBD1 or TRBD2 (5 bases each). The CDR3 extends over 19 amino acids. Trimming pared 11 bases from V and 0 bases from J, leaving 28 bases between. Germline V gives CDR1 LNHDA, CDR2 SQIVND (reference sequence). CDR3 loop: CAVHPGTTIIGANTGELFF. The CDR3 DNA reads as TGTGCCGTCCACCCCGGGACCACAATCATCGGGGCGAACACCGGGGAGCTGTTTTTT.

Details on this clone: A far larger clone is off by one base, so a read error is likely. The chain has TRBV7-2 and TRBJ1-1; D call uncertain. Germline V gene lookup returns CDR1 SGHTA and CDR2 FQGNSA. V shed 3 bases and J shed 6 bases, with 2 bases lying between them. This CDR3 is built from 10 residues. Written as DNA, the CDR3 is TGTGCCAGCAGCTTCCCTGAAGCTTTCTTT. It yields the protein CASSFPEAFF.

This sequence joins TRBV19 and TRBJ1-3; TRBD1 is a possible D gene (6 bases). Per the germline V gene, CDR1 is LNHDA and CDR2 is SQIVND (reference sequence). The V end was cut by 6 bases, the J end by 7 bases, with 16 bases between. The CDR3 loop spans 14 amino acids. CDR3: CASRYREAGNTIYF. The CDR3 DNA is TGTGCCAGTAGATACAGGGAGGCCGGCAACACCATATATTTT.

Regarding this clone: The sample holds other DNA sequences that translate to the same CDR3. V usage is TRBV28 and J usage is TRBJ2-7, with 7 bases fitting TRBD2. The CDR3 runs 12 residues. The ends lost 3 bases at V and 4 bases at J; junction bases unmatched: 0. Looked up from germline, CDR1 is MDHEN and CDR2 is SYDVKM. Here the CDR3 reads CASSLGGYEQYF. In DNA, the CDR3 is TGTGCCAGCAGTTTGGGGGGGTACGAGCAGTACTTC.

The chain couples TRBV11-2 to TRBJ1-2; weak D call: TRBD1 (6 bases). The CDR3 covers 14 residues. The germline V and J ends were trimmed by 1 base and 8 bases, with 14 bases remaining between them. Germline-derived CDR1 and CDR2 are SGHAT and FQNNGV. The CDR3: CASSLVAGDVGYTF. The CDR3 DNA follows: TGTGCCAGCAGCTTAGTGGCAGGGGACGTAGGCTACACCTTC.

The J gene is TRBJ1-2, the V gene TRBV5-1; TRBD1 agrees at 9 bases. V trimming: 4 bases; J trimming: 4 bases; junction bases outside the gene matches: 8. The CDR3 spans 15 residues. Germline V CDR1 and CDR2: SGHRS, YFSETQ. The CDR3 DNA follows: TGCGCCAGCAGCCCGGGACAGGGCGGTAGCTATGGCTACACCTTC. Translation gives CASSPGQGGSYGYTF.

V usage is TRBV5-4 and J usage is TRBJ1-1, with D unresolved. The V end lost 4 bases, the J end lost 1 base, and 8 bases lay between the germline ends. Germline assignment: CDR1 SGHNT and CDR2 YYREEE (reference sequence). The CDR3 runs 13 residues. The CDR3 loop reads CASSPNTNTEAFF. CDR3 nucleotides: TGTGCCAGCAGCCCAAACACGAACACTGAAGCTTTCTTT.

This sequence joins TRBV4-1 and TRBJ1-5; no definite D call. Germline CDR1 reads MGHRA; CDR2 reads YSYEKL. The CDR3 is 15 residues long. The ends were cut back, 0 bases at V and 7 bases at J, with 13 bases in the middle. As DNA, the CDR3 is TGCGCCAGCAGCCAAGACGAGCGGGCATGGCAGCCCCAGCATTTT. Encoded protein: CASSQDERAWQPQHF.